The 24 T cell receptor beta chains below were found in one sample sequenced in a study of post-analysis software for immune sequencing data. Presence of unique molecular identifiers characterized the TCR beta cDNA libraries. One entry per CDR3 protein results from TCRdb running MiXCR on the PCR reads. The table lists about 760,000 distinct CDR3 sequences, just under 30% of them singletons. Their cognate antigens are unknown. Study-wide points: Patients showed TRBV5-6, TRBV5-1 and TRBV20-1 among about five TRBV segments more frequent than in controls.

The sequenced sample was blood. All receptors derive from a girl under 18 with multiple sclerosis.

This clonotype has a count of ten or more. The chain combines TRBV7-2 with TRBJ2-5; 10 positions match TRBD1. With V trimmed by 1 base and J by 4 bases, 9 bases remained unmatched. The CDR3 covers 17 residues. CDR1 is SGHTA and CDR2 is FQGNSA in the germline V gene. The CDR3 sequence: CASSLVMETGGGETQYF. The CDR3 DNA is TGTGCCAGCAGCTTAGTTATGGAGACAGGGGGCGGAGAGACCCAGTACTTC.

This clonotype was counted between two and nine times. This rearrangement joins TRBV28 to TRBJ2-7, with 9 bases lining up with TRBD1. Looked up from germline, CDR1 is MDHEN and CDR2 is SYDVKM. The junction had 6 bases not matched to a gene; V was cut back by 7 bases and J by 5 bases. The CDR3 sequence is 13 residues long. CDR3 in DNA: TGTGCCAGCACCTGGGACAGGGTTAACGAGCAGTACTTC. Protein product: CASTWDRVNEQYF.

The genes are TRBV11-3 and TRBJ2-5, with 15 bases matching TRBD2. The CDR3 is made up of 17 amino acids. Germline CDR1 reads SGHNT; CDR2 reads YENEEA. The junction had 2 bases not matched to a gene; V was cut back by 3 bases and J by 0 bases. In nucleotides, the CDR3 is TGTGCCAGCAGCTTGGGACTAGCGGGGGGAGACCAAGAGACCCAGTACTTC. It codes for CASSLGLAGGDQETQYF.

The chain has TRBV10-2 and TRBJ1-2; D unclear. CDR3 length: 11 residues. Germline CDR1 and CDR2: WSHSY and SAAADI. V was shortened by 4 bases and J by 5 bases, with 5 bases between the two germline ends. The CDR3 DNA is TGCGCCAGCAGTGGGGAGTATGGCTACACCTTC. Its protein product is CASSGEYGYTF.

This sequence joins TRBV27 and TRBJ2-1, with no clear D. Germline CDR1 is MNHEY and CDR2 is SMNVEV (reference sequence). Trimming cost V 5 bases and J 2 bases, with 7 bases left between them. The CDR3 has 13 residues. The DNA for the CDR3 is TGTGCCAGCAGTGCCCCCCCCTACAATGAGCAGTTCTTC. Residues: CASSAPPYNEQFF.

This clonotype came up a few times. The chain combines TRBV9 with TRBJ1-2, with D perhaps TRBD1 (5 bases). The CDR3 is made up of 13 amino acids. CDR1 is SGDLS and CDR2 is YYNGEE in the germline V gene. Deletions cut 0 bases from V and 8 bases from J, with 11 bases between. The CDR3 DNA is TGTGCCAGCAGCGTAGTCTCGGGGGTCGGCTACACCTTC. Protein sequence: CASSVVSGVGYTF.

The V gene is TRBV28, the J gene TRBJ2-7, with 8 bases fitting TRBD1. V shed 7 bases and J 3 bases; nucleotides not matched to a gene: 14. The CDR3 is 16 residues long. Germline-derived CDR1 and CDR2 are MDHEN and SYDVKM. The CDR3 is CASTPSTGQGHYEQYF. CDR3 bases: TGTGCCAGCACCCCCTCGACCGGACAGGGACACTACGAGCAGTACTTC.

The V call is TRBV2, the J call TRBJ1-1; D remains unclear. The ends were cut back, 6 bases at V and 0 bases at J, with 14 bases in the middle. The germline CDR1 and CDR2 sequences are SNHLY and FYNNEI. The CDR3 length is 15 residues. This CDR3 is CASSPTQIMNTEAFF. Written as DNA, the CDR3 is TGTGCCAGCAGCCCTACGCAAATCATGAACACTGAAGCTTTCTTT.

The chain is built from TRBV7-2 and TRBJ2-3; 12 nucleotides agree with TRBD2. CDR3 length equals 16 residues. Trimming took 2 bases from V and 8 from J; bases not matched to a gene: 8. CDR1 is SGHTA, CDR2 FQGNSA, per germline. CDR3: CASSLQGLAGGGTQYF. Written as DNA, the CDR3 is TGTGCCAGCAGCTTACAGGGGCTAGCGGGAGGGGGTACGCAGTATTTT.

The chain joins TRBV7-2 to TRBJ2-5, with D possibly matching TRBD1 (6 bases). The germline V and J ends were trimmed by 3 bases and 0 bases, with 11 bases remaining between them. CDR3 size: 15 residues. Germline values: CDR1 SGHTA, CDR2 FQGNSA. The CDR3 here is CASSLQGIDQETQYF. Written as DNA, the CDR3 is TGTGCCAGCAGCTTGCAGGGGATTGACCAAGAGACCCAGTACTTC.

The chain carries TRBV5-1 and TRBJ2-1, with D tentatively TRBD1 or TRBD2 (6 bases each). The CDR3 length is 16 residues. Germline-derived CDR1 and CDR2 are SGHRS and YFSETQ. The ends were cut back, 4 bases at V and 3 bases at J, with 17 bases in the middle. CDR3 bases: TGCGCCAGCAGCCAGAGGGGGGCCACTATCTACAATGAGCAGTTCTTC. Its protein is CASSQRGATIYNEQFF.

This clonotype was recorded once. As the CDR3 is not closed by the conserved phenylalanine or tryptophan, this likely results from a read error. This rearrangement joins TRBV29-1 to TRBJ2-3; 8 bases agree with TRBD1. This CDR3 contains 14 residues. CDR1 and CDR2 from the germline V gene are SQVTM and ANQGSEA. V shed 5 bases, J shed 1 base, and the junction held 5 bases outside the gene matches. The CDR3 DNA is TGCAGCGTTCGACAGGGGTGGGGCACAGATACGCAGTATGTT. Protein sequence: CSVRQGWGTDTQYV.

The rearrangement joins TRBV6-1 to TRBJ2-7; unclear D gene. The CDR3 has 13 residues. Deletions cut 1 base from V and 0 bases from J, with 4 bases between. CDR1 and CDR2 from the germline V gene are MNHNS and SASEGT. CDR3 amino acids: CASSEESSYEQYF. The DNA of the CDR3 is TGTGCCAGCAGTGAAGAAAGCTCCTACGAGCAGTACTTC.

The V gene is TRBV12-3 or TRBV12-4, the J gene TRBJ2-3; tentatively, D is TRBD2 (6 bases). This CDR3 has 13 amino acids. V was cut by 5 bases and J by 6 bases, with 12 bases left in between. In DNA form, the CDR3 reads TGTGCCAGCAGTCCCCGGAGCGGGGATACGCAGTATTTT. Its protein product is CASSPRSGDTQYF.

The chain carries TRBV7-9 and TRBJ1-2; maybe TRBD1 (5 bases). CDR1 and CDR2 from the germline V gene are SEHNR and FQNEAQ (reference sequence). The length of the CDR3 is 15 residues. V shed 5 bases and J shed 6 bases, with 19 bases lying between them. CDR3 coding DNA: TGTGCCAGCAGCCCAAGGACAAATCGGGTCGATGGCTACACCTTC. It is translated as CASSPRTNRVDGYTF.

CDR3: CASSFYSDSNQPQHF. The CDR3 DNA is TGTGCCAGCAGTTTCTACTCCGATAGCAATCAGCCCCAGCATTTT. The rearrangement joins TRBV12-3 or TRBV12-4 to TRBJ1-5; D remains ambiguous. CDR3 length equals 15 residues. V was clipped by 3 bases and J by 0 bases, with 9 bases between them.

This clonotype was seen more than once but under ten times. This CDR3 is CASSYTGQGYEQYF. The CDR3 DNA is TGTGCCAGCAGTTATACCGGACAGGGCTACGAGCAGTACTTC. The chain joins TRBV6-5 to TRBJ2-7; 8 bases fit TRBD1. The germline V gene encodes CDR1 MNHEY and CDR2 SVGAGI. V gave up 3 bases and J gave up 3 bases; unmatched junction bases: 4. This CDR3 has 14 amino acids.

The genes are TRBV6-5 and TRBJ1-4; D perhaps matches TRBD1 (6 bases). The CDR3 is 16 residues long. The germline V and J ends were trimmed by 2 bases and 8 bases, with 18 bases remaining between them. Germline CDR1 and CDR2: MNHEY and SVGAGI. CDR3 in amino acids: CASSYALGRGREKLFF. The CDR3 coding sequence is TGTGCCAGCAGTTACGCTTTGGGCAGGGGACGGGAAAAACTGTTTTTT.

This clonotype was counted a single time. Given a much more abundant clone one base away, this may be a read error. The chain has TRBV6-5 and TRBJ2-7; 7 nucleotides align to TRBD2. CDR1 and CDR2 from the germline V gene are MNHEY and SVGAGI. The CDR3 consists of 14 residues. Trimming removed 5 bases from V and 13 bases from J; junction bases left unmatched: 17. The CDR3 nucleotides read TGTGCCAGCAGTCCCCCCGGGGGGATGAAGACCCATTACTTC. It specifies CASSPPGGMKTHYF.

Ten or more counts support this clonotype. V is TRBV4-3 and J is TRBJ2-5; weak D call: TRBD2 (6 bases). The V end was cut by 0 bases, the J end by 7 bases, with 12 bases between. CDR3 length: 14 amino acids. Germline CDR1 is LGHNA and CDR2 is YSLEER. The CDR3 nucleotides are TGCGCCAGCAGCCAAGATCCTAGCGACGGGACCCAGTACTTC. Its translation: CASSQDPSDGTQYF.

This clonotype was picked up many times. The gene calls are TRBV5-6 and TRBJ2-7; D not resolved. Trimming took off 0 bases at V and 0 bases at J, with 4 bases between the two ends. Germline CDR1 SGHDT, CDR2 YYEEEE. This CDR3 has 13 residues. CDR3 region: CASSLANSYEQYF. The CDR3 nucleotides read TGTGCCAGCAGCTTGGCAAACTCCTACGAGCAGTACTTC. The complete variable domain, with remaining parts taken from reference TRBV5-6 and TRBJ2-7, reads DAGVTQSPTHLIKTRGQQVTLRCSPKSGHDTVSWYQQALGQGPQFIFQYYEEEERQRGNFPDRFSGHQFPNYSSELNVNALLLGDSALYLCASSLANSYEQYFGPGTRLTVT.

The rearrangement joins TRBV20-1 to TRBJ2-3; D uncertain. CDR3 length: 13 residues. Trimming took 6 bases from V and 1 from J, leaving 11 bases between them. CDR1 is DFQATT and CDR2 is SNEGSKA in the germline V gene (reference sequence). The CDR3 sequence: CSALPGGTDTQYF. CDR3 sequence (DNA): TGCAGTGCCCTACCTGGGGGCACAGATACGCAGTATTTT.

The chain recombines TRBV6-6 with TRBJ2-1; D is possibly TRBD1 or TRBD2 (5 bases each). V lost 4 bases and J 7 bases, leaving 14 bases between the germline ends. The CDR3 is 14 amino acids. Germline V gives CDR1 MNHNY, CDR2 SVGAGI (reference sequence). The CDR3 region is CASSSLMGVNEQFF. CDR3 nucleotide sequence: TGTGCCAGCAGTTCATTAATGGGGGTAAATGAGCAGTTCTTC.

This clonotype was observed many times. The chain recombines TRBV10-3 with TRBJ2-1; 7 bases align to TRBD1. J gave up 0 bases and V 6 bases, and 2 bases lay outside the gene matches. CDR1 and CDR2 (germline): ENHRY, SYGVKD. The CDR3 totals 14 residues. CDR3 protein: CAISRDSSYNEQFF. CDR3 coding DNA: TGTGCCATCAGCCGGGACAGCTCCTACAATGAGCAGTTCTTC.